The sequence of this T cell receptor beta chain was determined in a study of early T cells in non-severe SARS-CoV-2 infection. For the study at large: The sequenced material was bulk RNA from unsorted whole blood, and its chains were unpaired. Study results and limitations: Lookups in VDJdb leaned toward anti-spike CD8 responses and missed private and CD4 specificities.

This CDR3 comprises 12 residues. CDR1 DFQATT and CDR2 SNEGSKA come from the germline V gene (reference sequence). Unique molecular identifier tags were affixed to discrete cDNA molecules. One entry per CDR3 protein results from TCRdb running MiXCR on the 5' RACE reads. The sample has some 77,000 distinct CDR3 sequences; approximately 9.1% are singletons. This clonotype was counted only a few times. Its antigen is undetermined. This TCR came from an adult who was a healthcare worker with PCR-confirmed SARS-CoV-2 infection or an uninfected control (not recorded which). V usage is TRBV20-1 and J usage is TRBJ2-3, with a weak D call TRBD1 (6 bases). The sample consisted of whole blood. In DNA form, the CDR3 reads TGCAGCCTACAGGGCCCCACAGATACGCAGTATTTT. As protein: CSLQGPTDTQYF.